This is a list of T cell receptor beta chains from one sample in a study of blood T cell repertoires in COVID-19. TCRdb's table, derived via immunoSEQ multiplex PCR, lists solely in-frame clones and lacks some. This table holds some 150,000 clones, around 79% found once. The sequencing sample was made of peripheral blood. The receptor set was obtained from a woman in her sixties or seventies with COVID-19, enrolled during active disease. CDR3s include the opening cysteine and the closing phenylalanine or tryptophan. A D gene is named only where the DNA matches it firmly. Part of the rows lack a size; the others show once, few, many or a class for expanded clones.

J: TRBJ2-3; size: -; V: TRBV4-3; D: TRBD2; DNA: TGCGCCAGCAGCCAAGATAGCGGGGGGGTTGGAGATACGCAGTATTTT; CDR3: CASSQDSGGVGDTQYF
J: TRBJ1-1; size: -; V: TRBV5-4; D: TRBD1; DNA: TGTGCCAGCAGCTTCTCGACAGGGCTGAACACTGAAGCTTTCTTT; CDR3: CASSFSTGLNTEAFF
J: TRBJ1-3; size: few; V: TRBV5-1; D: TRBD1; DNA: TGCGCCAGCAGCTTGAGTGGGACAGGGATCTCTGGAAACACCATATATTTT; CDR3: CASSLSGTGISGNTIYF
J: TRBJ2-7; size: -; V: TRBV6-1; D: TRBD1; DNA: TGTGCCAGCAGTGAGGGACAGGGTTTATACGAGCAGTACTTC; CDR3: CASSEGQGLYEQYF
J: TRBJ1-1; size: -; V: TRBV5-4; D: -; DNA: TGTGCCAGCAGCTTGGCTAATGCGGAGCAGATCTTT; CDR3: CASSLANAEQIF
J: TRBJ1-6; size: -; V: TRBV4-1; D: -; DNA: TGCGCCAGCAGCCAAGAAGTGCGCGACAGTCACTATAATTCACCCCTCCACTTT; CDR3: CASSQEVRDSHYNSPLHF
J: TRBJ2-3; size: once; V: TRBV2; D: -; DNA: TGTGCCAGCAGCAAGACTACCCCCCCTTGGTATTTT; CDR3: CASSKTTPPWYF
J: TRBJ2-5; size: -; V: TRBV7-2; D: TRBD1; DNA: TGTGCCAGCAGCTTCGACAGGGAAGAGACCCAGTACTTC; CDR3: CASSFDREETQYF
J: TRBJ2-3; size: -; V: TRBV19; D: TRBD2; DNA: TGTGCCAGTAGTCAAAATAGCGGGGGGTCCTCCACAGATACGCAGTATTTT; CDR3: CASSQNSGGSSTDTQYF
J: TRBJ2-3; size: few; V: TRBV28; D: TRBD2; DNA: TGTGCCAGCAGCACTACGGGGGGACGTCCAGATACGCAGTATTTT; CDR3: CASSTTGGRPDTQYF
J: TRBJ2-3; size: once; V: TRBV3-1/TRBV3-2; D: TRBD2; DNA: TGTGCCAGCAGCCTGACTAGCGGGACAGATACGCAGTATTTT; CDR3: CASSLTSGTDTQYF
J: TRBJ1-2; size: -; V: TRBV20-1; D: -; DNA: TGCAGTGCTACTGACAGAAATAACTATGGCTACACCTTC; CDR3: CSATDRNNYGYTF
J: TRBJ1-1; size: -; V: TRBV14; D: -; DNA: TGTGCCAGCAGCCCCCCCAGGCAGGGACTTCGTATGAACACTGAAGCTTTCTTT; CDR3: CASSPPRQGLRMNTEAFF
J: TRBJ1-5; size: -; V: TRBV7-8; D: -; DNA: TGTGCCAGCAGCTTAAGGAGGGGTAGTTATCAGCCCCAGCATTTT; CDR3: CASSLRRGSYQPQHF
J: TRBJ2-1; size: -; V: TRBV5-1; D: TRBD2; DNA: TGCGCCAGCAGCCCGACTAGCGGCCTCTCCTACAATGAGCAGTTCTTC; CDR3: CASSPTSGLSYNEQFF
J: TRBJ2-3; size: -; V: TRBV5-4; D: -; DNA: TGTGCCTGGTTGTCGGGGGACAGCGAGGCGCAGTATTTT; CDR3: CAWLSGDSEAQYF
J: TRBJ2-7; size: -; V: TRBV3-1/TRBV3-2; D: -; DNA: TGTGCCAGCAGCCAAGGACAGGCCCCCTACGAGCAGTACTTC; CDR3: CASSQGQAPYEQYF
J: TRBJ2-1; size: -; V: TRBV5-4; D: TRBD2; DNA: TGTGCCAGCAGCCTCTCGACAGCGGGGGGGTACAATGAGCAGTTCTTC; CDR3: CASSLSTAGGYNEQFF
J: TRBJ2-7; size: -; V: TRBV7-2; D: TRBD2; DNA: TGTGCCAGCAGCTTAGTTCCTAGCGGGGGGGACTTCTCCTACGAGCAGTACTTC; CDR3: CASSLVPSGGDFSYEQYF
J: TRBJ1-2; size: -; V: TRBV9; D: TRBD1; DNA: TGTGCCAGCAGCGTAGAGGGGACAGGCTTGGGCTACACCTTC; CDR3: CASSVEGTGLGYTF
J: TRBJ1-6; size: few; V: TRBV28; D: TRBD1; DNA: TGTGCCAGCACCCCCGCGACAGGGGGAAATTCACCCCTCCACTTT; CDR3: CASTPATGGNSPLHF
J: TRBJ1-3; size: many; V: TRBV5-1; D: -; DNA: TGCGCCAGCAGCTTGGCGCCAGGGGAAGGAAACACCATATATTTT; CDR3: CASSLAPGEGNTIYF
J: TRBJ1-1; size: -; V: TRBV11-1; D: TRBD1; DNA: TGTGCCAGCAGCCTCGGACAGGGGGTTGAAGCTTTCTTT; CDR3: CASSLGQGVEAFF
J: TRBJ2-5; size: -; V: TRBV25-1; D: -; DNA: TGTGCCAGCAGTGAATCGGGGCGGGGAGAGACCCAGTACTTC; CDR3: CASSESGRGETQYF
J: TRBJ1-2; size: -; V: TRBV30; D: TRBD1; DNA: TGTGCCTGGAGTACCGGACAGGGGAACTATGGCTACACCTTC; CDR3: CAWSTGQGNYGYTF
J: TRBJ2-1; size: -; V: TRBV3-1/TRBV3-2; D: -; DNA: TGTGCCAGCAGCCCTCCGGGGGGCCCCTCGGGCAATGAGCAGTTCTTC; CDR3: CASSPPGGPSGNEQFF
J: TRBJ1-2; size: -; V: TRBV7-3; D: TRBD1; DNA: TGTGCCAGCAGCTTATCCGGGACAGGCTATGGCTACACCTTC; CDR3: CASSLSGTGYGYTF
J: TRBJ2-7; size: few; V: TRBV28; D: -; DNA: TGTGCCAGCAGTCCCCAGGGGGGCCCCTTTCACAGGGAGCAGTACTTC; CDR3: CASSPQGGPFHREQYF
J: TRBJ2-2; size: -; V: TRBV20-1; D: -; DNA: TGCAGTGCCACGAACACCGGGGAGCTGTTTTTT; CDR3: CSATNTGELFF
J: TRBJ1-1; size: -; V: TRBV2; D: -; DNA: TGTGCCAGCGCTACTGCACCTAAGGAAGCTTTCTTT; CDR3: CASATAPKEAFF
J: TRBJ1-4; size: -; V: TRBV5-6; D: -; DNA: TGTGCCAGCAGCTCCCCCAGGGGTTATGAAAAACTGTTTTTT; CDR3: CASSSPRGYEKLFF
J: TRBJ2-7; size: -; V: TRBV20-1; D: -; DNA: TGCAGTGCTAGTAGGAGGGACAGAGGTTCTGACGAGCAGTACTTC; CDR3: CSASRRDRGSDEQYF
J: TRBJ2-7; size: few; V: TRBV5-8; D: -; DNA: TGTGCCAGCAGCTTAGGTCAGGGCCTAACCTACGAGCAGTACTTC; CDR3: CASSLGQGLTYEQYF
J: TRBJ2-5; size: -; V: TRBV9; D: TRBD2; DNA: TGTGCCAGCAGCTCCGGGACTAGCGGCCGGGCGGCAGAGACCCAGTACTTC; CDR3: CASSSGTSGRAAETQYF
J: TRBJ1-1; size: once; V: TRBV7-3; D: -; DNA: TGTGCCAGCAGCCCCGCAGTGAACACTGAAGCTTTCTTT; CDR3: CASSPAVNTEAFF
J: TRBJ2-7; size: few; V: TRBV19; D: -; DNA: TGTGCCAGTAGTATTATGGTCGGGGGAGGCGCCTACGAGCAGTACTTC; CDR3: CASSIMVGGGAYEQYF
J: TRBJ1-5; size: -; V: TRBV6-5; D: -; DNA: TGTGCCAGCAGCGACAGGTCTAATCAGCCCCAGCATTTT; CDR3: CASSDRSNQPQHF
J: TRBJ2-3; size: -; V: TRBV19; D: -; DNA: TGTGCCAGTTCTTTTCCGAGCACAGATACGCAGTATTTT; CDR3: CASSFPSTDTQYF
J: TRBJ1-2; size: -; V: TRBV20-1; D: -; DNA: TGCAGTGCCTCCCAGGGAGGCTACACCTTC; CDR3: CSASQGGYTF
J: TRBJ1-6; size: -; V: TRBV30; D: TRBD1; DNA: TGTGCCTGGACGACAGGGAACTCCTATAATTCACCCCTCCACTTT; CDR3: CAWTTGNSYNSPLHF
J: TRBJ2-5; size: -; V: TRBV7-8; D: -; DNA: TGTGCCAGCAGCTTAGAGGGGAAAGAGACCCAGTACTTC; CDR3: CASSLEGKETQYF